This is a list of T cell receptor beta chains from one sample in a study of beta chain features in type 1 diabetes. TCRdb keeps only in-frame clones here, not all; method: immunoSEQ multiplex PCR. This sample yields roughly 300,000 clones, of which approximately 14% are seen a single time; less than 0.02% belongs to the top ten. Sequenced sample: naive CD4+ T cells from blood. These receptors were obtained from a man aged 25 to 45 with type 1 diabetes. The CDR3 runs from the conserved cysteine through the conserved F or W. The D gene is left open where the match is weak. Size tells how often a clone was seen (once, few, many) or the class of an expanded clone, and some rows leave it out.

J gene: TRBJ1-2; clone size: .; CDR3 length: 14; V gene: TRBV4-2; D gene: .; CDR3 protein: CASSQGGANYGYTF; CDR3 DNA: TGTGCCAGCAGCCAAGGGGGCGCTAACTATGGCTACACCTTC
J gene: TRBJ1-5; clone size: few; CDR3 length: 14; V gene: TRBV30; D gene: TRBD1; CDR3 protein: CAWSPDRGNQPQHF; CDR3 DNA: TGTGCCTGGAGTCCGGACAGGGGCAATCAGCCCCAGCATTTT
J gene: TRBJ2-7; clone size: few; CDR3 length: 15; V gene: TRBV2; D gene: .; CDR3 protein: CASSAVQSLSYEQYF; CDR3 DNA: TGTGCCAGCAGTGCAGTACAGAGCCTCTCCTACGAGCAGTACTTC
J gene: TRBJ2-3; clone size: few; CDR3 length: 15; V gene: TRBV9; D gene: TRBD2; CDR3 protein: CASTRGVAGLDTQYF; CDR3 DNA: TGTGCCAGCACCCGAGGAGTAGCGGGATTAGATACGCAGTATTTT
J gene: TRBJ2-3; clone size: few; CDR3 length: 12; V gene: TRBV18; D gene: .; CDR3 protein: CASSGAADTQYF; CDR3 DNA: TGTGCCAGCTCAGGGGCGGCAGATACGCAGTATTTT
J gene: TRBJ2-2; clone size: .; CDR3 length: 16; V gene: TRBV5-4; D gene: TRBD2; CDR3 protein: CASSSPSGGETRELFF; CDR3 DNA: TGTGCCAGCAGCAGTCCTAGCGGAGGCGAGACCAGGGAGCTGTTTTTT
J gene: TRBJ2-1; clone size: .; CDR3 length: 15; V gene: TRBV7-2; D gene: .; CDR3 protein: CASTQRTGRLGEQFF; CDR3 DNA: TGTGCCAGCACCCAGCGAACAGGCCGCCTGGGTGAGCAGTTCTTC
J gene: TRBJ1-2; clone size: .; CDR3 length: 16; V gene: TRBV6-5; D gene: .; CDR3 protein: CASSYSTARGGYGYTF; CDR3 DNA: TGTGCCAGCAGTTACTCGACTGCCCGGGGGGGCTATGGCTACACCTTC
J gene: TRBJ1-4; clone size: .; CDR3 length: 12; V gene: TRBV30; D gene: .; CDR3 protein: CAWSVDGEKLFF; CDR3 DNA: TGTGCCTGGAGTGTAGACGGGGAAAAACTGTTTTTT
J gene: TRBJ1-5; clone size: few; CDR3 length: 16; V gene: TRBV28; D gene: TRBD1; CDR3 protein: CASREPGQGDTQPQHF; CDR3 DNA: TGTGCCAGCAGGGAACCGGGACAGGGGGATACGCAGCCCCAGCATTTT
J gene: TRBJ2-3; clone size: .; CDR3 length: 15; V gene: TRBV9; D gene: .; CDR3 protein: CASSVGGGDADTQYF; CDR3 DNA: TGTGCCAGCAGCGTAGGTGGGGGCGACGCAGATACGCAGTATTTT
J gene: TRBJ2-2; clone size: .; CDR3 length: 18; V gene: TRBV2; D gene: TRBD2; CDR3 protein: CARRYGTSGRADTGELFF; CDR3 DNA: TGTGCCAGAAGATACGGGACTAGCGGGAGGGCCGACACCGGGGAGCTGTTTTTT
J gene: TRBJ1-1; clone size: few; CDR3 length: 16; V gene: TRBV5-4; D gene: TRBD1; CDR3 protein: CASSLPWTGTGTEAFF; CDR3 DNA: TGTGCCAGCAGCTTGCCCTGGACAGGCACTGGGACTGAAGCTTTCTTT
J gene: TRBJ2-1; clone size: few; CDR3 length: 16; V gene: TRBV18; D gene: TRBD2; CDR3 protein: CASSPTSGYTYNEQFF; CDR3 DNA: TGTGCCAGCTCACCCACTAGCGGGTACACCTACAATGAGCAGTTCTTC
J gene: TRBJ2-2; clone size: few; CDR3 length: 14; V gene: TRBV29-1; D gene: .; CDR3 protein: CSVRRQLNTGELFF; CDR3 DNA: TGCAGCGTTAGGAGACAGCTGAACACCGGGGAGCTGTTTTTT
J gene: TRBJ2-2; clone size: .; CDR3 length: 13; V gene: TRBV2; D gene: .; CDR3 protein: CASSERSPGELFF; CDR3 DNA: TGTGCCAGCAGTGAGAGGAGCCCCGGGGAGCTGTTTTTT
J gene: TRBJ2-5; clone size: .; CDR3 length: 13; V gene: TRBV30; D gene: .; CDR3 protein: CAWDRTLQETQYF; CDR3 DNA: TGTGCCTGGGACAGGACTTTACAAGAGACCCAGTACTTC
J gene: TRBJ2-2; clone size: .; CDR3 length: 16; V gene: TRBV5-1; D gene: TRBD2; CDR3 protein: CASSLGGTSGTGELFF; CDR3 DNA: TGCGCCAGCAGCCTAGGAGGGACTAGCGGCACCGGGGAGCTGTTTTTT
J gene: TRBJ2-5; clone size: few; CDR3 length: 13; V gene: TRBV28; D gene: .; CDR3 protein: CASRNTVEETQYF; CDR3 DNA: TGTGCCAGCAGAAATACAGTGGAAGAGACCCAGTACTTC
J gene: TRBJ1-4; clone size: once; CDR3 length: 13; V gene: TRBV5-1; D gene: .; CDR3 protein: CASSSRGTEKLFF; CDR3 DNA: TGCGCCAGCAGCTCCCGCGGGACTGAAAAACTGTTTTTT
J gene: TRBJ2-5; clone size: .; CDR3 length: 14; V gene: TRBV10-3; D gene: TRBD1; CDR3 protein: CAISGDRGPETQYF; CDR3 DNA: TGTGCCATCAGTGGTGACAGGGGACCGGAGACCCAGTACTTC
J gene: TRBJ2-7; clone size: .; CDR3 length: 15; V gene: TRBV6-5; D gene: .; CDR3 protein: CASRRYRISSYEQYF; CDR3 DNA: TGTGCCAGCAGACGTTACAGGATCAGCTCCTACGAGCAGTACTTC
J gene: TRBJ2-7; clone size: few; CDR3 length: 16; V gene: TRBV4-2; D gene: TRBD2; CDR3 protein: CASSQVFGTRTYEQYF; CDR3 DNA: TGTGCCAGCAGCCAAGTATTCGGGACTAGGACCTACGAGCAGTACTTC
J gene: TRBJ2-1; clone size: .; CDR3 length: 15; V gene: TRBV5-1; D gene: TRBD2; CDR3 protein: CASSFALAGNNEQFF; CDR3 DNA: TGCGCCAGCAGCTTCGCTTTAGCGGGGAACAATGAGCAGTTCTTC
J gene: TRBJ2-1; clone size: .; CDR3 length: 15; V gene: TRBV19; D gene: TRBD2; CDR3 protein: CASSILSGRGNEQFF; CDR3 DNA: TGTGCCAGTAGTATTTTGAGCGGGAGAGGCAATGAGCAGTTCTTC
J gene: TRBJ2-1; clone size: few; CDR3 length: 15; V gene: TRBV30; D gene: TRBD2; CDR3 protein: CAWAPGLAGAGEQFF; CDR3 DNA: TGTGCCTGGGCCCCCGGACTAGCGGGAGCTGGTGAGCAGTTCTTC
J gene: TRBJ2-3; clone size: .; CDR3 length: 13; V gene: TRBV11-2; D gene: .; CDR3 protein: CASSPDITDTQYF; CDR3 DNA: TGTGCCAGCAGCCCAGACATCACAGATACGCAGTATTTT
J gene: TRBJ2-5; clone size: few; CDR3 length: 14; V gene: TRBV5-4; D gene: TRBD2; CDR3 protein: CASSVTLAGETQYF; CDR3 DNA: TGTGCCAGCAGCGTGACTCTAGCGGGAGAGACCCAGTACTTC
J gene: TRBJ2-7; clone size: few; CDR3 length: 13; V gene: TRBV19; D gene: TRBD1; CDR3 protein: CASSMGQAYEQYF; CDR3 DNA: TGTGCCAGTAGTATGGGACAGGCCTACGAGCAGTACTTC
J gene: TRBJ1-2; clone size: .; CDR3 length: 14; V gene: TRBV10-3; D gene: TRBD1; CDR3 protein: CAITGDRGAEGYTF; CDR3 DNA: TGTGCCATCACCGGGGACAGGGGGGCGGAGGGCTACACCTTC
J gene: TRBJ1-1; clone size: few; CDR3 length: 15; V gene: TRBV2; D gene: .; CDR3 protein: CASSDPGQLNTEAFF; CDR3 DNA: TGTGCCAGCAGCGATCCCGGACAGTTGAACACTGAAGCTTTCTTT
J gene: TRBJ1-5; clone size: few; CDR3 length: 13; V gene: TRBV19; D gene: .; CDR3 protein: CASSIDRGQPQHF; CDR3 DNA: TGTGCCAGTAGTATTGATCGGGGACAGCCCCAGCATTTT
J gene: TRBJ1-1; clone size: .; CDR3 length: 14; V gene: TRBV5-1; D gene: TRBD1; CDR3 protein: CASSLTGAGTEAFF; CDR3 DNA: TGCGCCAGCAGCCTGACAGGGGCTGGGACTGAAGCTTTCTTT
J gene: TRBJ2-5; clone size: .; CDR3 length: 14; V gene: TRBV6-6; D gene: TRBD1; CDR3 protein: CASSLSYRGETQYF; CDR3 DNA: TGTGCCAGCAGCCTATCCTACAGGGGAGAGACCCAGTACTTC
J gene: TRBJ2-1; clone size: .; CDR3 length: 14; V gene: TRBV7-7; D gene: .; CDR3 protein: CASSAGTALNEQFF; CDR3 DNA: TGTGCCAGCAGCGCCGGGACTGCCTTAAATGAGCAGTTCTTC
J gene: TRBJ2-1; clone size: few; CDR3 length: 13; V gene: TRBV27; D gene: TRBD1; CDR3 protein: CASRKTGGNEQFF; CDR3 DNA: TGTGCCAGCAGAAAGACAGGGGGAAATGAGCAGTTCTTC
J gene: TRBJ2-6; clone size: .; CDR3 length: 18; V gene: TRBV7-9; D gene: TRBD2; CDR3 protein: CASSLASGRSTGANVLTF; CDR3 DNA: TGTGCCAGCAGCTTAGCTAGCGGGAGGTCTACTGGGGCCAACGTCCTGACTTTC
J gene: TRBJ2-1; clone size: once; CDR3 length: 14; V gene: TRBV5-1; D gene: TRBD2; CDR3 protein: CASSRSGVNNEQFF; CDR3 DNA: TGCGCCAGCAGTAGGAGCGGGGTCAACAATGAGCAGTTCTTC
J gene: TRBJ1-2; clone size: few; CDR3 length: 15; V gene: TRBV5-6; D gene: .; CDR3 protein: CASSLVQQENYGYTF; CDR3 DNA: TGTGCCAGCAGCTTGGTGCAACAGGAGAACTATGGCTACACCTTC
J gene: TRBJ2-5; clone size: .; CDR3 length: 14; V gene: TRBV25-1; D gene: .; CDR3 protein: CASSEWGPVETQYF; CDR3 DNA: TGTGCCAGCAGTGAATGGGGGCCAGTGGAGACCCAGTACTTC
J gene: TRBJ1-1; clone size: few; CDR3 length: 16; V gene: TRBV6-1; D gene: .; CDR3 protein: CASSAGGGGGYTEAFF; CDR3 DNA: TGTGCCAGCAGTGCTGGGGGAGGTGGTGGTTACACTGAAGCTTTCTTT
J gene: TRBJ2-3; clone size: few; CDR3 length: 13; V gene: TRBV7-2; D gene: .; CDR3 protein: CASSSDFTDTQYF; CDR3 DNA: TGTGCCAGCAGCTCCGACTTCACAGATACGCAGTATTTT
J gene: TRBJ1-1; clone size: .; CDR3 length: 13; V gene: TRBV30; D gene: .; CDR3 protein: CAWRPGLNTEAFF; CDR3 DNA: TGTGCCTGGAGACCGGGGTTGAACACTGAAGCTTTCTTT
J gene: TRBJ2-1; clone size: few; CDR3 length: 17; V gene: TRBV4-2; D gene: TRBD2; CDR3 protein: CASSQEGSASGRNEQFF; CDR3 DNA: TGTGCCAGCAGCCAGGAAGGGAGTGCTAGCGGGAGAAATGAGCAGTTCTTC
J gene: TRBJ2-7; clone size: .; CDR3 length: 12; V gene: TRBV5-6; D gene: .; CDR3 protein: CASSRTGNEQYF; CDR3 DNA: TGTGCCAGCTCTCGCACAGGGAACGAGCAGTACTTC
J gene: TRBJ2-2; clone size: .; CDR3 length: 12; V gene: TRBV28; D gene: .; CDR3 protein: CASSLSAGELFF; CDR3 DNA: TGTGCCAGCAGTCTCTCGGCCGGGGAGCTGTTTTTT
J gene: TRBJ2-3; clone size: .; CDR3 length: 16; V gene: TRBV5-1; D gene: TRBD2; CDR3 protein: CASSLLSGSLLDTQYF; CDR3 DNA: TGCGCCAGCAGCTTGCTTAGCGGGAGCTTATTAGATACGCAGTATTTT
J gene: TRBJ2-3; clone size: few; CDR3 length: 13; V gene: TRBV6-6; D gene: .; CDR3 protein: CASSEYIDRFWYF; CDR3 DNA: TGTGCCAGCAGCGAATACATTGACAGGTTTTGGTATTTT
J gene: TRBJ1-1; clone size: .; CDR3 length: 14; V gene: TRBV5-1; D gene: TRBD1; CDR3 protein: CASRRQGVDTEAFF; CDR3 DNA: TGCGCCAGCAGGCGACAGGGAGTGGACACTGAAGCTTTCTTT
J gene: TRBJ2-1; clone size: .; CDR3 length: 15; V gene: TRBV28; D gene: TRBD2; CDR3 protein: CASSKGASGSNEQFF; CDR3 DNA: TGTGCCAGTTCCAAGGGGGCTAGCGGGAGCAATGAGCAGTTCTTC